Below are 20 T cell receptor beta chains sequenced from a single sample in a study of blood T cell repertoires in COVID-19. Some clones are missing from TCRdb's copy, which holds only in-frame ones; the method was immunoSEQ multiplex PCR. The table has over 200,000 clones, 65% to 85% seen once. The specimen was peripheral blood. These TCRs come from a man aged 50-59 years with active or convalescent COVID-19.

The genes are TRBV6-5 and TRBJ1-4; the D gene is possibly TRBD1 (6 bases). V was clipped by 7 bases and J by 0 bases, with 12 bases between them. Germline values: CDR1 MNHEY, CDR2 SVGAGI. The CDR3 contains 15 residues. The CDR3 DNA reads as TGTGCCAGCACCCAACGGACAGCAACTAATGAAAAACTGTTTTTT. Protein product: CASTQRTATNEKLFF.

This sequence joins TRBV28 and TRBJ1-4; possibly TRBD1 for D (6 bases). There are 15 residues in the CDR3. Germline CDR1 MDHEN, CDR2 SYDVKM. V lost 4 bases and J 4 bases, leaving 13 bases between the germline ends. The CDR3 nucleotides read TGTGCCAGCAGTTCAACGACAGGCATTAATGAAAAACTGTTTTTT. Its translation is CASSSTTGINEKLFF.

A few counts support this clone. The J gene is TRBJ1-4, the V gene TRBV19, with D perhaps TRBD1 (5 bases). In germline, CDR1 is LNHDA, CDR2 SQIVND (reference sequence). The CDR3 runs 13 residues. Trimming removed 5 bases at V and 7 bases at J, with 11 bases between. The CDR3 sequence: CASSPGDGEKLFF. The CDR3 nucleotides are TGTGCCAGTAGTCCGGGGGATGGTGAAAAACTGTTTTTT. The variable domain in full, completed from reference TRBV19 and TRBJ1-4, reads DGGITQSPKYLFRKEGQNVTLSCEQNLNHDAMYWYRQDPGQGLRLIYYSQIVNDFQKGDIAEGYSVSREKKESFPLTVTSAQKNPTAFYLCASSPGDGEKLFFGSGTQLSVL.

V is TRBV2 and J is TRBJ1-4; TRBD1 matches at 7 bases. Germline CDR1 is SNHLY and CDR2 is FYNNEI. This CDR3 contains 14 residues. Trimming cost V 6 bases and J 5 bases; bases outside gene matches: 6. The CDR3 reads CASRAGTENEKLFF. The CDR3 coding sequence is TGTGCCAGCAGAGCCGGGACAGAAAATGAAAAACTGTTTTTT.

The V call is TRBV7-3, the J call TRBJ2-1; D is possibly TRBD2 (6 bases). This CDR3 has 16 residues. Per the germline V gene, CDR1 is SGHTA and CDR2 is FQGTGA. Trimming shortened V by 5 bases and J by 6 bases, and 20 bases separated the two germline ends. CDR3 in DNA: TGTGCCAGCAGCCTAGAGGGGTCTAGCGCTCTCAATGAGCAGTTCTTC. Translation: CASSLEGSSALNEQFF.

The chain combines TRBV11-2 with TRBJ2-7; D is possibly TRBD1 (8 bases). The CDR3 extends over 16 amino acids. Germline V gives CDR1 SGHAT, CDR2 FQNNGV. The V gene lost 2 bases and the J gene lost 3 bases, with 17 bases spanning the gap. The CDR3 protein is CASSLFTGGGFYEQYF. The DNA of the CDR3 is TGTGCCAGCAGCTTATTCACAGGGGGGGGATTCTACGAGCAGTACTTC. Using reference TRBV11-2 and TRBJ2-7 for the parts outside the CDR3, the full variable domain is EAGVAQSPRYKIIEKRQSVAFWCNPISGHATLYWYQQILGQGPKLLIQFQNNGVVDDSQLPKDRFSAERLKGVDSTLKIQPAKLEDSAVYLCASSLFTGGGFYEQYFGPGTRLTVT.

The V call is TRBV7-2, the J call TRBJ2-3; 13 positions match TRBD2. The CDR3 is 16 amino acids. The J segment lost 4 bases and the V segment lost 5 bases, leaving 6 bases of the junction unmatched. Germline V CDR1 and CDR2: SGHTA, FQGNSA. The CDR3 protein is CASSPLTSGGADTQYF. The CDR3 region has the DNA TGTGCCAGCAGCCCTCTTACTAGCGGGGGGGCAGATACGCAGTATTTT.

This clone came up once. J is TRBJ1-4 and V is TRBV29-1, with D uncertain. The length of the CDR3 is 14 residues. CDR1 is SQVTM and CDR2 is ANQGSEA in the germline V gene. The V and J ends lost 0 bases and 8 bases respectively, with 13 bases between them. This CDR3 is CSVEDGPGSEKLFF. CDR3 DNA sequence: TGCAGCGTTGAAGATGGGCCAGGTTCCGAAAAACTGTTTTTT.

The chain joins TRBV4-2 to TRBJ2-7; TRBD2 aligns across 9 bases. Trimming removed 2 bases from V and 4 bases from J; junction bases left unmatched: 6. Germline V CDR1 and CDR2: LGHNA, YNFKEQ. The CDR3 runs 15 residues. In nucleotides, the CDR3 is TGTGCCAGCAGCCAACCGTGGACTAGCGATTACGAGCAGTACTTC. This encodes CASSQPWTSDYEQYF.

The V and J genes are TRBV6-2 or TRBV6-3 and TRBJ2-1; D gene unclear. The CDR3 loop spans 14 amino acids. The ends were cut back, 0 bases at V and 5 bases at J, with 8 bases in the middle. CDR1 MNHEY and CDR2 SVGEGT come from the germline V gene. This CDR3 is CASSYSRRDNEQFF. The DNA of the CDR3 is TGTGCCAGCAGTTACTCGAGAAGAGACAATGAGCAGTTCTTC.

The genes are TRBV6-5 and TRBJ1-2, with D maybe TRBD1 (6 bases). This CDR3 comprises 14 residues. The germline V and J ends were trimmed by 11 bases and 2 bases, with 18 bases remaining between them. Germline V CDR1 and CDR2: MNHEY, SVGAGI. CDR3 protein: CAVKRDIGNYGYTF. The CDR3 region has the DNA TGTGCCGTCAAGAGGGACATTGGCAACTATGGCTACACCTTC.

The chain joins TRBV24-1 to TRBJ1-2; no firm D call. From germline, CDR1 is KGHDR and CDR2 SFDVKD. Trimming removed 5 bases at V and 5 bases at J, with 11 bases between. This CDR3 region has 13 residues. In DNA form, the CDR3 reads TGTGCCACCAGTGCGCCCGGGGAATATGGCTACACCTTC. Amino acids: CATSAPGEYGYTF.

This clone was recorded only once. The chain couples TRBV5-6 to TRBJ2-7; possible D gene TRBD2, 5 bases. The germline V and J ends were trimmed by 2 bases and 2 bases, with 11 bases remaining between them. In germline, CDR1 is SGHDT, CDR2 YYEEEE. The CDR3 is 14 residues long. This CDR3 reads CASSLARRPYEQYF. The CDR3 DNA follows: TGTGCCAGCAGCTTAGCCCGGAGGCCCTACGAGCAGTACTTC.

The chain recombines TRBV27 with TRBJ1-4; TRBD1 might be the D (5 bases). CDR1 and CDR2 (germline): MNHEY, SMNVEV (reference sequence). The germline V and J ends were trimmed by 8 bases and 8 bases, with 21 bases remaining between them. The CDR3 is made up of 15 amino acids. The CDR3 coding sequence is TGTGCCAGCTCCCTTGGCTGGGCTTCAGGGGAAAAACTGTTTTTT. This gives the protein CASSLGWASGEKLFF.

V and J are TRBV5-1 and TRBJ1-2; 10 bases match TRBD1. Germline V gene lookup returns CDR1 SGHRS and CDR2 YFSETQ. V was pared by 4 bases and J by 7 bases, with 7 bases of the junction left unmatched. The CDR3 contains 14 residues. The CDR3 nucleotides read TGCGCCAGCAGCCCGGGGACAGGGGCTGGTGGCTACACCTTC. Translating it yields CASSPGTGAGGYTF. Full variable domain (rest looked up from reference TRBV5-1 and TRBJ1-2): KAGVTQTPRYLIKTRGQQVTLSCSPISGHRSVSWYQQTPGQGLQFLFEYFSETQRNKGNFPGRFSGRQFSNSRSEMNVSTLELGDSALYLCASSPGTGAGGYTFGSGTRLTVV.

This chain connects TRBV11-2 to TRBJ1-3; D not certain. This CDR3 region has 14 residues. Germline values: CDR1 SGHAT, CDR2 FQNNGV. V was trimmed by 5 bases and J by 0 bases, leaving 8 bases between them. The CDR3 DNA reads as TGTGCCAGCAGCCCCCTATACTCTGGAAACACCATATATTTT. The encoded protein is CASSPLYSGNTIYF.

This sequence joins TRBV9 and TRBJ1-1; D is perhaps TRBD1 (6 bases). Trimming stripped 3 bases from V and 8 bases from J, with 14 bases between. The CDR3 has 13 amino acids. From germline, CDR1 is SGDLS and CDR2 YYNGEE. The CDR3 DNA is TGTGCCAGCAGCGGAACGGGGGGGCTGGAAGCTTTCTTT. Translation: CASSGTGGLEAFF.

The V and J genes are TRBV5-6 and TRBJ1-2, with D possibly being TRBD1 (6 bases). CDR3 length: 13 residues. With 5 bases removed from V and 7 bases from J, the gap between germline ends came to 15 bases. Per the germline V gene, CDR1 is SGHDT and CDR2 is YYEEEE. The CDR3 DNA follows: TGTGCCAGCAGGCGGGCGGGGGCAGGTGGCTACACCTTC. It translates to CASRRAGAGGYTF.

V is TRBV6-1 and J is TRBJ2-3; 9 bases agree with TRBD2. The J segment lost 2 bases and the V segment lost 2 bases, leaving 5 bases of the junction unmatched. The CDR3 covers 16 residues. Germline V gene data show CDR1 as MNHNS and CDR2 as SASEGT. CDR3 in DNA: TGTGCCAGCAGTGAAATCAGCGGGGGGTTCACAGATACGCAGTATTTT. Translating gives CASSEISGGFTDTQYF.

V usage is TRBV7-9 and J usage is TRBJ2-1; D might be TRBD1 (6 bases). Germline loops: CDR1 SEHNR, CDR2 FQNEAQ (reference sequence). The CDR3 is 14 residues long. V was clipped by 5 bases and J by 5 bases, with 13 bases between them. CDR3 loop: CASSRVRGNNEQFF. Written as DNA, the CDR3 is TGTGCCAGCAGCCGCGTAAGGGGGAACAATGAGCAGTTCTTC.